The next 17 T cell receptor beta chains were all read from a single sample in a study of identifying expanded T cells in peripheral blood. The protocol was immunoSEQ multiplex PCR, while the TCRdb copy is restricted to in-frame clones and leaves out a portion. The data contain approximately 97,000 clones, around 88% of them seen just once; the ten biggest clones take up around 14%. Specimen: blood. Receptor source: a person aged 18-70 years in good health.

J is TRBJ2-1 and V is TRBV29-1; D gene ambiguous. Germline values: CDR1 SQVTM, CDR2 ANQGSEA. The CDR3 runs to 14 residues. V was shortened by 7 bases and J by 4 bases, with 17 bases between the two germline ends. The CDR3 DNA reads TGCAGCGCCCAAGGAACGGAGAGGTACAATGAGCAGTTCTTC. It translates to CSAQGTERYNEQFF.

V is TRBV5-1 and J is TRBJ2-5; 11 bases match TRBD2. Germline CDR1 and CDR2: SGHRS and YFSETQ. This CDR3 spans 16 amino acids. Unmatched junction bases numbered 6, after V lost 0 bases and J lost 5 bases. CDR3 in amino acids: CASSLVLAGVGETQYF. The CDR3 DNA follows: TGCGCCAGCAGCTTGGTACTAGCGGGAGTGGGTGAGACCCAGTACTTC.

V is TRBV11-2 and J is TRBJ2-1; 14 bases map to TRBD2. The CDR3 is 15 residues long. Losses at the gene ends were 4 bases for V and 8 bases for J; bases not matched to a gene: 4. Looked up from germline, CDR1 is SGHAT and CDR2 is FQNNGV. CDR3 sequence (DNA): TGTGCCAGCAGCTCCGGGACTAGCGGGAGCCATGAGCAGTTCTTC. Translating gives CASSSGTSGSHEQFF.

The chain has TRBV6-5 and TRBJ1-1, with 8 bases identical to TRBD1. The CDR3 is 15 residues long. Looked up from germline, CDR1 is MNHEY and CDR2 is SVGAGI. The V gene end was trimmed by 5 bases and the J gene end by 6 bases; junction bases not matched to a gene: 11. The CDR3 spells CASSLRQGQGPEAFF. For the CDR3, the DNA is TGTGCCAGCAGTCTCCGACAGGGGCAGGGCCCTGAAGCTTTCTTT.

On this clone itself: An end of the junction does not agree with germline; a read error may underlie this. Distinct nucleotide sequences in the sample also encode this CDR3. The V gene is TRBV5-1, the J gene TRBJ1-2; no clear D gene. Germline CDR1 reads SGHRS; CDR2 reads YFSETQ. The CDR3 loop spans 14 amino acids. CDR3 protein: CASSLAPTVFGYTF. DNA of the CDR3: TGCGCCAGCAGCTTGGCCCCTACAGTCTTTGGCTACACTTTC.

The chain carries TRBV28 and TRBJ2-7; 8 bases agree with TRBD1. Germline V gene data show CDR1 as MDHEN and CDR2 as SYDVKM. The trim removed 7 bases at V and 7 bases at J, leaving 15 bases unmatched. The CDR3 is 15 residues long. CDR3 protein: CASTRDAGTGGEQYF. The CDR3 nucleotides are TGTGCCAGCACCCGGGACGCAGGAACAGGGGGTGAGCAGTACTTC.

V usage is TRBV15 and J usage is TRBJ2-1; either TRBD1 or TRBD2 may fit D (6 bases each). The CDR3 has 15 residues. V gave up 5 bases and J gave up 9 bases, with 20 bases separating them. Germline V CDR1 and CDR2: LNHNV, YYDKDF (reference sequence). CDR3 DNA: TGTGCCACCAGCGGTCGGGGGCCCCTAGTCACTGAGCAGTTCTTC. Its translation: CATSGRGPLVTEQFF.

The V and J genes are TRBV5-1 and TRBJ1-2; D is undetermined. Germline V CDR1 and CDR2: SGHRS, YFSETQ. Between the trimmed V and J ends, which lost 9 bases and 5 bases, there was a span of 17 bases. The CDR3 covers 13 residues. The chain's CDR3 is CATAEGARYGYTF. The CDR3 DNA reads TGCGCCACCGCAGAGGGTGCTCGATATGGCTACACCTTC.

The V gene is TRBV2, the J gene TRBJ1-1; D is ambiguous. Germline CDR1 and CDR2: SNHLY and FYNNEI. V dropped 4 bases and J dropped 4 bases, with 16 bases sitting between them. The CDR3 runs to 15 residues. The CDR3 here is CASSVGELSFTEAFF. The DNA of the CDR3 is TGTGCCAGCAGTGTTGGGGAGTTATCCTTCACTGAAGCTTTCTTT.

The chain couples TRBV19 to TRBJ2-7; 8 nucleotides line up with TRBD2. Per the germline V gene, CDR1 is LNHDA and CDR2 is SQIVND (reference sequence). The CDR3 contains 14 residues. J was trimmed by 0 bases and V by 5 bases; bases with no gene match: 3. As DNA, the CDR3 is TGTGCCAGTAGTTTCAGCGGGAGCTCCTACGAGCAGTACTTC. As protein: CASSFSGSSYEQYF.

CDR3: CASSPNPNRVTEAFF. CDR3 in DNA: TGTGCCAGCTCTCCCAACCCCAACAGGGTCACTGAAGCTTTCTTT. The V and J genes are TRBV18 and TRBJ1-1, with D possibly matching TRBD1 (6 bases). This CDR3 has 15 residues. With 6 bases removed from V and 4 bases from J, the gap between germline ends came to 18 bases. Germline CDR1 reads KGHSH; CDR2 reads LQKENI.

Worth noting for this clone: This same CDR3 is encoded by further DNA sequences in the sample. Written as DNA, the CDR3 is TGTGCCAGCAGCTTGGGTGGCACCGGGGAGCTGTTTTTT. Its translation is CASSLGGTGELFF. The J gene is TRBJ2-2, the V gene TRBV5-4; the D is unclear. CDR1 is SGHNT and CDR2 is YYREEE in the germline V gene (reference sequence). The V end was cut by 0 bases, the J end by 4 bases, with 4 bases between. This CDR3 is 13 amino acids long.

This chain links TRBV6-1 with TRBJ1-5; unclear D gene. Germline V gene lookup returns CDR1 MNHNS and CDR2 SASEGT. The CDR3 extends over 15 amino acids. V was pared by 5 bases and J by 4 bases, with 15 bases between. In DNA form, the CDR3 reads TGTGCCAGCAGTCCGCTATCAGTAGAGAATCAGCCCCAGCATTTT. Protein: CASSPLSVENQPQHF.

The chain carries TRBV20-1 and TRBJ2-7; D call uncertain. Germline CDR1 reads DFQATT; CDR2 reads SNEGSKA (reference sequence). V shed 6 bases and J shed 5 bases, with 11 bases lying between them. This CDR3 spans 11 amino acids. Here the CDR3 reads CSARLLNEQYF. The CDR3 nucleotides are TGCAGTGCCCGACTTCTCAACGAGCAGTACTTC.

The chain uses TRBV28 and TRBJ2-1; D is possibly TRBD2 (5 bases). This CDR3 region has 14 residues. CDR1 and CDR2 from the germline V gene are MDHEN and SYDVKM. Deletions cut 3 bases from V and 4 bases from J, with 10 bases between. The CDR3 protein is CASSLASMYNEQFF. The CDR3 DNA is TGTGCCAGCAGTTTGGCTAGCATGTACAATGAGCAGTTCTTC.

CDR3 residues: CASSGNRGNTDTQYF. For the CDR3, the DNA is TGCGCCAGCAGTGGAAACAGGGGCAACACAGATACGCAGTATTTT. This rearrangement joins TRBV10-2 to TRBJ2-3; 7 nucleotides line up with TRBD1. V lost 4 bases to trimming and J lost 2 bases; unmatched junction nucleotides: 6. The CDR3 is 15 amino acids. Germline CDR1 and CDR2: WSHSY and SAAADI.

The chain couples TRBV7-9 to TRBJ2-7; the match to TRBD1 covers 7 bases. The CDR3 has 17 residues. The J segment lost 4 bases and the V segment lost 2 bases, leaving 14 bases of the junction unmatched. CDR1 and CDR2 (germline): SEHNR, FQNEAQ (reference sequence). This CDR3 reads CASSLSLTGAEGYEQYF. DNA of the CDR3: TGTGCCAGCAGCTTAAGCCTAACAGGGGCGGAAGGTTACGAGCAGTACTTC.